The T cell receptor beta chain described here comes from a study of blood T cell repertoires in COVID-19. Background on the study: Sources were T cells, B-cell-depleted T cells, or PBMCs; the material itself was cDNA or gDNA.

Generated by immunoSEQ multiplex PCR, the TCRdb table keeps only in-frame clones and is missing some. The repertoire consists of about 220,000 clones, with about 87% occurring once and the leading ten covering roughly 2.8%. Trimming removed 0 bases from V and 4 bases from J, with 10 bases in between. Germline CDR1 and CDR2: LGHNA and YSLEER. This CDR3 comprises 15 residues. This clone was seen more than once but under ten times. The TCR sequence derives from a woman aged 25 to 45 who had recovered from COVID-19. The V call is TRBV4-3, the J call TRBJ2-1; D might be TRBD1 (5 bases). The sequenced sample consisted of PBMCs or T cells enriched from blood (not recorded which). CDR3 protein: CASSQDWTLYNEQFF. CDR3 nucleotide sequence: TGCGCCAGCAGCCAAGATTGGACACTTTACAATGAGCAGTTCTTC.